This T cell receptor (beta chain) comes out of a study of blood T cell repertoires in COVID-19. Study context: Material from acute and convalescent COVID-19 was sourced from the United States, Italy and Spain. The cDNA or gDNA used as material had been derived from T cells, B-cell-depleted T cells, or PBMCs.

The assay was immunoSEQ multiplex PCR, and TCRdb's table has in-frame clones only and misses some. The sample contains a few hundred thousand clones, around 87% of which appear only once. Across 20 to 25 US areas, participants ranged in age from about 18 to 90 years. Cohort assignment relied on participant-reported clinical history. CDR1 SQVTM and CDR2 ANQGSEA come from the germline V gene. V lost 3 bases and J lost 1, with 14 bases in between. The CDR3 runs to 15 residues. The chain couples TRBV29-1 to TRBJ2-3; weak D call: TRBD2 (5 bases). The clonotype originates from a young woman with acute COVID-19. Sequencing was done on a sample of PBMCs or T cells enriched from blood (not recorded which). The CDR3: CSVDRSPGGTDTQYF. CDR3 nucleotides: TGCAGCGTTGACCGGTCCCCCGGGGGCACAGATACGCAGTATTTT.